The present T cell receptor beta chain was sequenced within a study of blood T cell repertoires in COVID-19. Background on the study: The United States, Italy and Spain were the sources of the acute and convalescent COVID-19 samples. From T cells, B-cell-depleted T cells, or PBMCs came the material, which was cDNA or gDNA.

Germline V gene lookup returns CDR1 SGHRS and CDR2 YFSETQ. J was trimmed by 1 base and V by 4 bases; bases with no gene match: 5. There are 14 residues in the CDR3. Source study methods: Researchers report that nucleated cell counts were estimated from reference gene primer amplification. Generated by immunoSEQ multiplex PCR, the TCRdb table keeps only in-frame clones and is missing some. That table is the source of V, J and clone size, and D and trimming were worked out from the DNA. The sample holds 80,000 to 85,000 clones, 80% to 90% seen once. Sequencing was carried out using peripheral blood. The origin of this receptor is a woman older than 75 with acute or convalescent COVID-19. The chain uses TRBV5-1 and TRBJ2-7, with TRBD1 matching 7 bases. The CDR3, as DNA: TGCGCCAGCAGCCCACAGGGGCAGTCCTACGAGCAGTACTTC. This codes for CASSPQGQSYEQYF.